What follows are 5 T cell receptor beta chains derived from one specimen sequenced in a study of blood T cells in healthy people across ages. Together with a sample-barcoded 5' primer, a J-beta primer mix was included in a second PCR lasting roughly 6 to 12 cycles. TCRdb fed the 5' RACE reads into MiXCR, producing one record per CDR3 protein. Seen here are about 970,000 distinct CDR3 sequences, 45% to 60% observed once, and the top ten hold around 21%. The specimen sequenced was blood. The receptors come from a woman aged 60 to 75 in good health.

This clonotype was seen only a few times. The CDR3 DNA follows: TGCGCCAGCACAAGGACAGGGAGGTACCAAGAGACCCAGTACTTC. Translating gives CASTRTGRYQETQYF. This chain links TRBV5-1 with TRBJ2-5; the match to TRBD1 covers 8 bases. The V gene's germline CDR1 is SGHRS and CDR2 YFSETQ. V lost 6 bases to trimming and J lost 0 bases; unmatched junction nucleotides: 7. The CDR3 has 15 amino acids.

This clonotype was found a few times. The chain employs TRBV7-9 and TRBJ2-7; 13 nucleotides match TRBD2. The CDR3 is 14 amino acids. CDR1 and CDR2 from the germline V gene are SEHNR and FQNEAQ (reference sequence). With V trimmed by 7 bases and J by 3 bases, 3 bases remained unmatched. In DNA, the CDR3 is TGTGCCAGCACCGGACTAGCGGGAGACTACGAGCAGTACTTC. As protein: CASTGLAGDYEQYF.

The chain carries TRBV6-5 and TRBJ1-1, with 11 bases identical to TRBD1. J lost 7 bases, V lost 8 bases, and 9 bases had no gene match. Germline CDR1 reads MNHEY; CDR2 reads SVGAGI. The CDR3 is 14 residues long. Here the CDR3 reads CASFVDRGLCEAFF. In nucleotides, the CDR3 is TGTGCCAGCTTCGTGGACAGGGGGCTTTGTGAAGCTTTCTTT.

This rearrangement joins TRBV7-9 to TRBJ2-2; 14 bases line up with TRBD2. Looked up from germline, CDR1 is SEHNR and CDR2 is FQNEAQ (reference sequence). Losses at the gene ends were 4 bases for V and 5 bases for J; bases not matched to a gene: 9. This CDR3 spans 18 amino acids. CDR3 in amino acids: CASSSTTGTSGRTGELFF. CDR3 coding DNA: TGTGCCAGCAGCTCAACAACCGGGACTAGCGGGAGAACCGGGGAGCTGTTTTTT.

The CDR3 sequence is CASRSGEQGAFF. The CDR3 DNA sequence: TGTGCCAGCAGATCGGGGGAACAGGGAGCTTTCTTT. The chain couples TRBV25-1 to TRBJ1-1; possibly TRBD1 for D (6 bases). Germline loops: CDR1 MGHDK, CDR2 SYGVNS. The CDR3 has 12 residues. V was pared by 6 bases and J by 10 bases, with 15 bases between.